This paragraph reports one T cell receptor beta chain. This sample stems from a study of blood T cell repertoires in COVID-19. Germline-derived CDR1 and CDR2 are MNHEY and SVGAGI. The ends were cut back, 2 bases at V and 0 bases at J, with 8 bases in the middle. The CDR3 sequence is 14 residues long. Original data processing: Estimated nucleated cell counts came from reference gene primer amplification. TCRdb's copy holds only in-frame clones and misses some; the assay was immunoSEQ multiplex PCR. V, J and clone size are taken as reported in that table, and D and trimming were inferred from the DNA itself. This sample carries about 200,000 clones, 75% to 90% of them seen once, and the ten largest clones take 5.1%.

V gene TRBV6-5 combines with J gene TRBJ2-7; a weak D match, TRBD1 (6 bases). The sample taken for sequencing was peripheral blood. This clonotype was obtained from a human donor in a cohort sampled during active COVID-19. The DNA of the CDR3 is TGTGCCAGCAGTTACAGGGGGAGCTCCTACGAGCAGTACTTC. This sequence encodes CASSYRGSSYEQYF.